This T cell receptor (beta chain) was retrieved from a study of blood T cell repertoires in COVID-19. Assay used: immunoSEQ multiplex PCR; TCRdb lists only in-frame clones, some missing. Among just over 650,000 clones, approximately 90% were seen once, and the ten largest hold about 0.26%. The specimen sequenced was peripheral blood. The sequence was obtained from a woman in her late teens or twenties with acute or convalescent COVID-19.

The CDR3: CASSVGALGSYEQYF. CDR3 coding DNA: TGTGCCAGCAGCGTAGGGGCACTTGGCTCCTACGAGCAGTACTTC. V is TRBV9 and J is TRBJ2-7; unclear D gene. Trimming left V 0 bases short and J 0 bases short, with 10 bases between. This CDR3 is 15 amino acids long. The germline V gene has CDR1 SGDLS and CDR2 YYNGEE.